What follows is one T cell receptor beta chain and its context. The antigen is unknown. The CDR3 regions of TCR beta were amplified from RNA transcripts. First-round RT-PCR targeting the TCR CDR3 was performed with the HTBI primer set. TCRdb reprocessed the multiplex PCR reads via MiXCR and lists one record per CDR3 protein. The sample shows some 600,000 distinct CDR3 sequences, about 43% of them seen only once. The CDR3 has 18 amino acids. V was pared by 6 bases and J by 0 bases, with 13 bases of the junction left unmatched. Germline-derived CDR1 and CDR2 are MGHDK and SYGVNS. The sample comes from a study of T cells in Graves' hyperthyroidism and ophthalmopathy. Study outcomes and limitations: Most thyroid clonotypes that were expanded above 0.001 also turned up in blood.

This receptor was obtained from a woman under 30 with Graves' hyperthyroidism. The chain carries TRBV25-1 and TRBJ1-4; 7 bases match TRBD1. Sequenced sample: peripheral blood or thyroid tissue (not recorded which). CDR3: CASSLGDSGFTTNEKLFF. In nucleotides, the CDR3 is TGTGCCAGCAGCTTAGGGGACAGCGGATTTACAACTAATGAAAAACTGTTTTTT.